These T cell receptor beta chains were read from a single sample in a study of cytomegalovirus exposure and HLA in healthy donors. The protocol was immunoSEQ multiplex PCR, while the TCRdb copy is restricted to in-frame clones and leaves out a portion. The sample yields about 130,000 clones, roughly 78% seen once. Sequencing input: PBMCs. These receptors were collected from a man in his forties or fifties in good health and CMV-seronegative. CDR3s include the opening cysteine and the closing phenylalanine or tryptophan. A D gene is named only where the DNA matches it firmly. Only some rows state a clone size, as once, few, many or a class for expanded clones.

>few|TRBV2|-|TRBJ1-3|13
CASRQGYGNTIYF
TGTGCCAGCAGACAGGGCTACGGAAACACCATATATTTT
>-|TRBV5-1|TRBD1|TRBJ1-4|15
CASSLTGGYVEKLFF
TGCGCCAGCAGCTTGACAGGGGGCTACGTTGAAAAACTGTTTTTT
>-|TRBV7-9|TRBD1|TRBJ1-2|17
CASSLGTGGFDDYGYTF
TGTGCCAGCAGCTTGGGGACAGGGGGCTTTGATGACTATGGCTACACCTTC
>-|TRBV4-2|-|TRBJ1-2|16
CASSQDVDRENYGYTF
TGTGCCAGCAGCCAAGATGTCGACAGAGAGAACTATGGCTACACCTTC
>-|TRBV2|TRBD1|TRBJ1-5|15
CASSDRGGGNQPQHF
TGTGCCAGCTCTGACAGGGGTGGGGGCAATCAGCCCCAGCATTTT
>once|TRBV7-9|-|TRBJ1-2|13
CASSSRLRGGYTF
TGTGCCAGCAGCTCCCGTCTCCGGGGAGGCTACACCTTC
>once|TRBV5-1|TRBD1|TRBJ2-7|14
CASSTTGGSYEQYF
TGCGCCAGCAGCACAACAGGGGGCTCCTACGAGCAGTACTTC
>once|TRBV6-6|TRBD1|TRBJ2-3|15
CASSRRQGGIDTQYF
TGTGCCAGCAGTCGACGACAGGGGGGAATAGATACGCAGTATTTT
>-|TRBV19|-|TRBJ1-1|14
CASSMGQLNTEAFF
TGTGCCAGTAGTATGGGACAACTGAACACTGAAGCTTTCTTT
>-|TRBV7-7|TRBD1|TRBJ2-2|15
CASSPGTGLSGELFF
TGTGCCAGCAGTCCCGGGACAGGGCTTTCCGGGGAGCTGTTTTTT
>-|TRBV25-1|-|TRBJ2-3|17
CASRPRPIDSITDTQYF
TGTGCCAGCAGGCCCCGACCTATAGACAGTATCACAGATACGCAGTATTTT